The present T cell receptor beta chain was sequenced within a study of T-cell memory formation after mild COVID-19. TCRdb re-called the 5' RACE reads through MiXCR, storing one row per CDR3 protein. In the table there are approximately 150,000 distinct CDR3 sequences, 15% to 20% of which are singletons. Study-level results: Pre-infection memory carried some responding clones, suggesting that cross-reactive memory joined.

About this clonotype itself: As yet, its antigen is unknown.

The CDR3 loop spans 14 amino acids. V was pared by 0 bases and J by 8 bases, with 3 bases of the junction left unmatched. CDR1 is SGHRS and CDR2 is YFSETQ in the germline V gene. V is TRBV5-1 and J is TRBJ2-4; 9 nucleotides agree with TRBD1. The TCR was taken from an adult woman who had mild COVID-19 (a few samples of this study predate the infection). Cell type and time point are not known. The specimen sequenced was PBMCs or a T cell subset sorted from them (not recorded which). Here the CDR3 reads CASSLGDRADIQYF. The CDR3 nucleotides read TGCGCCAGCAGCTTGGGGGACAGGGCCGACATTCAGTACTTC.